A selection of T cell receptor beta chains follows, all from one sample in a study of blood T cell repertoires in COVID-19. The repertoire was sequenced with immunoSEQ multiplex PCR; TCRdb's copy has only in-frame clones and lacks some. In the table there are approximately 240,000 clones, 65% to 90% of which are singletons. The sequenced material came from peripheral blood. Receptors were obtained from a woman in her 40s who had recovered from COVID-19. The conserved cysteine and the conserved F or W are not part of the CDR3 here. The order of the fields is V gene, D gene, J gene, CDR3 protein. The D gene is left open where the match is weak.

TRBV19	NA	TRBJ2-5	ASSRSSAGETQY
TRBV27	TRBD1	TRBJ2-7	ASSLSRGKGAHAAYEQY
TRBV10-3	TRBD1	TRBJ1-1	AISESTGGYHTEAF
TRBV7-2	TRBD2	TRBJ2-7	ASSLTLAGGYEQY
TRBV3-1/TRBV3-2	NA	TRBJ2-5	ASSQMGTFQETQY
TRBV28	NA	TRBJ1-4	ASSLRVEKLF
TRBV2	NA	TRBJ2-7	ASSDGRNFYEQY
TRBV29-1	TRBD2	TRBJ2-5	SVSSGGIETQY
TRBV6-4	TRBD2	TRBJ2-3	ASSDSSGGTDTQY
TRBV5-1	TRBD2	TRBJ2-3	ASSFGTSGGLDTQY
TRBV5-1	TRBD1	TRBJ2-1	ASSSGQGVSYNEQF
TRBV5-1	TRBD1	TRBJ2-1	ASSLSDRGGDNEQF
TRBV19	TRBD1	TRBJ1-2	ASRKETTGAFGYT
TRBV3-1/TRBV3-2	NA	TRBJ2-3	ASSQEHQRHRVDTQY
TRBV3-1/TRBV3-2	TRBD2	TRBJ2-3	ASSQMAGGTDTQY
TRBV13	NA	TRBJ2-3	ASSLSGLSTDTQY
TRBV5-1	TRBD2	TRBJ2-1	ASSLGLAVDSYNEQF
TRBV15	TRBD1	TRBJ1-6	ATSSDRANSPLH
TRBV25-1	TRBD1	TRBJ1-6	ASSPWDRGSLH
TRBV3-1/TRBV3-2	TRBD1	TRBJ1-2	ASSGGRGQPYGYT
TRBV30	NA	TRBJ2-5	AWSLSGETQY
TRBV2	TRBD1	TRBJ1-5	ASRTGARGPYSNQPQH